These 16 T cell receptor beta chains were sequenced from one sample in a study of T cell responses to AZD1222 COVID-19 vaccine. The table came from immunoSEQ multiplex PCR; TCRdb's copy has only in-frame clones and leaves some out. The data hold 120,000 or so clones, with about 90% observed a single time. The specimen was peripheral blood, collected on day 0 of AZD1222 vaccination. These receptors were collected from an adult in good health.

V gene TRBV2 combines with J gene TRBJ1-1; D perhaps matches TRBD1 (5 bases). The germline V gene has CDR1 SNHLY and CDR2 FYNNEI. This CDR3 is 14 amino acids long. V was clipped by 6 bases and J by 0 bases, with 11 bases between them. As DNA, the CDR3 is TGTGCCAGCAGGAAGGGGATCATGAACACTGAAGCTTTCTTT. It encodes CASRKGIMNTEAFF.

The CDR3 reads CASSESRNNSPLHF. The CDR3 DNA reads TGCGCCAGCAGTGAGTCTCGGAATAATTCACCCCTCCACTTT. The chain links TRBV10-1 to TRBJ1-6; no clear D gene. CDR3 length: 14 amino acids. Germline CDR1 is WNHNN and CDR2 is SYGVQD (reference sequence). V gave up 0 bases and J gave up 5 bases, with 5 bases separating them.

The J gene is TRBJ1-3, the V gene TRBV13; D call uncertain. V was trimmed by 5 bases and J by 4 bases, leaving 15 bases between them. The CDR3 runs 15 residues. CDR1 and CDR2 (germline): PRHDT, FYEKMQ (reference sequence). The CDR3 is CASSRPWEDGNTIYF. CDR3 DNA sequence: TGTGCCAGCAGCCGACCCTGGGAGGACGGAAACACCATATATTTT.

The chain recombines TRBV25-1 with TRBJ1-2; D gene uncertain. CDR1 and CDR2 (germline): MGHDK, SYGVNS. CDR3 length equals 14 residues. V dropped 8 bases and J dropped 2 bases, with 15 bases sitting between them. The CDR3: CASQQTVGNYGYTF. The CDR3 nucleotides are TGTGCCAGCCAACAAACAGTCGGAAACTATGGCTACACCTTC.

The chain carries TRBV6-5 and TRBJ2-3, with TRBD2 as a possible D gene (5 bases). The germline V gene encodes CDR1 MNHEY and CDR2 SVGAGI. The V and J ends lost 5 bases and 5 bases respectively, with 17 bases between them. This CDR3 comprises 15 residues. The CDR3 region has the DNA TGTGCCAGCAGTCCCCGGACTGTAGCTTTAGATACGCAGTATTTT. Translation gives CASSPRTVALDTQYF.

The chain combines TRBV10-3 with TRBJ1-5; the D gene is possibly TRBD1 (6 bases). The germline V and J ends were trimmed by 6 bases and 8 bases, with 17 bases remaining between them. CDR1 is ENHRY and CDR2 is SYGVKD in the germline V gene. This CDR3 is 14 amino acids long. The CDR3 region is CAIRRGGAGEPQHF. CDR3 DNA sequence: TGTGCCATCAGGAGGGGGGGGGCTGGGGAGCCCCAGCATTTT.

This clone has just a few counts. The chain uses TRBV7-9 and TRBJ2-7; the D is unclear. Germline-derived CDR1 and CDR2 are SEHNR and FQNEAQ (reference sequence). This CDR3 has 13 residues. V was trimmed by 4 bases and J by 8 bases, leaving 15 bases between them. CDR3 nucleotides: TGTGCCAGCAGCTACTATTTAGCTGGACAGCAGTACTTC. This translates into CASSYYLAGQQYF.

The chain carries TRBV30 and TRBJ2-1; TRBD1 or TRBD2 may be the D gene (5 bases each). The CDR3 consists of 16 residues. CDR1 is GTSNPN, CDR2 SVGIG, per germline (reference sequence). Trimming cost V 4 bases and J 4 bases, with 20 bases left between them. This chain's CDR3 is CAWNLNPGPTYNEQFF. As DNA, the CDR3 is TGTGCCTGGAACCTTAACCCGGGACCGACGTACAATGAGCAGTTCTTC.

J is TRBJ1-1 and V is TRBV29-1; tentatively, D is TRBD1 (6 bases). In germline, CDR1 is SQVTM, CDR2 ANQGSEA. V lost 7 bases, J lost 0 bases, and 12 bases lay in between. This CDR3 region has 13 residues. The CDR3 sequence: CSGRGHMNTEAFF. The CDR3 bases are TGCAGCGGGCGGGGACACATGAACACTGAAGCTTTCTTT.

The rearrangement joins TRBV3-1 (or the pseudogene TRBV3-2) to TRBJ2-7; D unresolved. Germline assignment: CDR1 LGHDT and CDR2 YNNKEL (reference sequence). This CDR3 is 13 amino acids long. With 2 bases removed from V and 6 bases from J, the gap between germline ends came to 11 bases. CDR3 coding DNA: TGTGCCAGCAGCCAATCTTCAACTGGCGAGCAGTACTTC. Translation gives CASSQSSTGEQYF.

The genes are TRBV7-3 and TRBJ2-1; 10 nucleotides align to TRBD1. The ends lost 3 bases at V and 9 bases at J; junction bases unmatched: 5. This CDR3 region has 14 residues. CDR1 is SGHTA and CDR2 is FQGTGA in the germline V gene. CDR3 DNA: TGTGCCAGCAGCTTTGGACAGGGGGTAAGTGAGCAGTTCTTC. Its translation is CASSFGQGVSEQFF.

This clone was counted a single time. The CDR3, as DNA: TGTGCCAGCAGCTTGGCTGGGAGCGGCTCCTACGAGCAGTACTTC. Its translation is CASSLAGSGSYEQYF. This chain connects TRBV5-4 to TRBJ2-7; D might be TRBD2 (5 bases). Germline-derived CDR1 and CDR2 are SGHNT and YYREEE (reference sequence). CDR3 length equals 15 residues. Trimming removed 0 bases from V and 0 bases from J, with 10 bases in between.

V gene TRBV23-1 combines with J gene TRBJ1-4, with 9 bases fitting TRBD1. TRBV23-1 is labeled an ORF, and its function is uncertain. The V segment lost 6 bases and the J segment 6 bases; nucleotides outside the gene matches: 5. CDR3 size: 14 residues. CDR3 nucleotide sequence: TGCGCCAGCAGGTGGGACAGGGCATATGAAAAACTGTTTTTT. It codes for CASRWDRAYEKLFF.

V and J are TRBV19 and TRBJ2-2; 8 bases line up with TRBD1. Germline V gene data show CDR1 as LNHDA and CDR2 as SQIVND (reference sequence). The CDR3 sequence is 16 residues long. After removal of 4 bases from V and 4 bases from J, the junction contained 8 bases not matched to a gene. The CDR3 is CASSTTGTGGTGELFF. Written as DNA, the CDR3 is TGTGCCAGTAGTACCACCGGGACAGGAGGCACCGGGGAGCTGTTTTTT.

The J gene is TRBJ2-3, the V gene TRBV15, with D perhaps TRBD1 (6 bases). Looked up from germline, CDR1 is LNHNV and CDR2 is YYDKDF (reference sequence). This CDR3 is 14 amino acids long. The V end was cut by 0 bases, the J end by 13 bases, with 17 bases between. DNA for the CDR3: TGTGCCACCAGCAGAGATTTGGGGCAGGGGCTCAAGTATTTT. Encoded protein: CATSRDLGQGLKYF. Full variable domain (remainder filled in from reference TRBV15 and TRBJ2-3): DAMVIQNPRYQVTQFGKPVTLSCSQTLNHNVMYWYQQKSSQAPKLLFHYYDKDFNNEADTPDNFQSRRPNTSFCFLDIRSPGLGDTAMYLCATSRDLGQGLKYFGPGTRLTVL.

This chain connects TRBV3-1 (or the pseudogene TRBV3-2) to TRBJ1-5; TRBD1 is a possible D gene (6 bases). V lost 1 base, J lost 3 bases, and 10 bases lay in between. CDR1 LGHDT and CDR2 YNNKEL come from the germline V gene (reference sequence). This CDR3 region has 15 residues. As DNA, the CDR3 is TGTGCCAGCAGCCAAGGATGGGACACCAATCAGCCCCAGCATTTT. Amino acid sequence: CASSQGWDTNQPQHF.